This is a list of T cell receptor beta chains from one sample in a study of shared clonotypes between healthy human individuals. Sequenced by immunoSEQ multiplex PCR; TCRdb stores in-frame clones only, minus some. The profile shows about 680,000 clones, 55% to 75% of them singletons. The sequenced material came from memory CD4+ T cells sorted from blood. The receptors shown here come from a woman between 25 and 40 years old in good health. CDR3s include the opening cysteine and the closing phenylalanine or tryptophan. Each record gives: clone size, D gene, V gene, CDR3 protein. The D gene is left open where the match is weak. Clone size is stated in some rows and not others, as once, few, many or a class when expanded.

>NA|NA|TRBV28
CASGEGRIFNEQFF
>few|TRBD1|TRBV5-1
CASSLGTVFTEAFF
>NA|NA|TRBV11-2
CASSPVPNYGYTF
>NA|TRBD2|TRBV5-1
CASSFGGRANTGELFF
>NA|NA|TRBV15
CATSRAGGAYEQYF
>NA|NA|TRBV27
CASRISWSSYEQYF
>few|NA|TRBV18
CASSPTDATNEKLFF
>few|TRBD2|TRBV25-1
CASSQGLAGVAEQFF
>many|NA|TRBV28
CAAQGSYTDTQYF
>NA|TRBD2|TRBV5-1
CASSAAGGEGAKNIQYF
>NA|NA|TRBV29-1
CSVVRGNTYNEQFF
>NA|NA|TRBV6-1
CASSVRERASNTEAFF
>NA|NA|TRBV7-2
CASSLLTDYEQYF
>NA|NA|TRBV18
CASSPSDTIYF
>few|NA|TRBV7-9
CASSPPGNYGYTF
>NA|NA|TRBV6-1
CASSEFVHLVGELFF
>NA|TRBD2|TRBV9
CASSISGTSGKETQYF
>NA|NA|TRBV29-1
CSVELLFTDTQYF
>NA|NA|TRBV6-5
CASRALRDQPQHF
>NA|NA|TRBV6-1
CASSERVLDWDQPQHF
>NA|TRBD1|TRBV2
CASSDPGQLGDEQFF
>NA|TRBD1|TRBV27
CASSGTGIHTEAFF
>NA|NA|TRBV28
CASSSGSKQPQHF
>few|NA|TRBV28
CASSPISGSIGDNYEQYF
>NA|NA|TRBV5-1
CASSLATGYGYTF
>NA|TRBD1|TRBV19
CASRPGDRNTEAFF
>NA|NA|TRBV5-1
CASSLGTSGTEAFF
>NA|NA|TRBV5-4
CASSSYNSPLHF
>once|TRBD1|TRBV29-1
CSVAQGANGYTF
>few|NA|TRBV4-2
CASSLLANTDTQYF
>many|TRBD1|TRBV6-5
CASSGTERGYGYTF
>NA|NA|TRBV10-1
CASSRRRRDEQFF
>NA|TRBD1|TRBV7-9
CASVGTGGAFF
>NA|NA|TRBV9
CASSETPGGTEAFF
>NA|TRBD2|TRBV4-2
CASSQDGGIAGGPKETQYF
>NA|NA|TRBV2
CASSRYTQGGETQYF
>NA|TRBD1|TRBV4-1
CASSQGRGTGKYEQYF
>few|TRBD2|TRBV6-1
CASSPSGRFEQYF
>NA|NA|TRBV4-2
CASSQDWGADEQYF
>NA|NA|TRBV11-2
CASSLRQGPSAAFF
>NA|TRBD2|TRBV5-1
CASNSGGTNTGELFF
>NA|NA|TRBV11-1
CASSPPERTGELFF
>NA|NA|TRBV5-1
CASSLVAAGLTNSGANVLTF
>few|NA|TRBV14
CASNHEQFF
>NA|NA|TRBV7-6
CASSSTVEPYNEQFF
>NA|NA|TRBV7-8
CASSFYRSQETQYF
>NA|NA|TRBV27
CASSGRAVADTEAFF
>NA|NA|TRBV6-5
CASSYSKGGTDTQYF